This entry lists 16 T cell receptor beta chains sequenced from one sample in a study of response to subunit inactivated influenza vaccine. One entry per CDR3 protein results from TCRdb running MiXCR on the RT-PCR reads. Here the sample spans hundreds of thousands of distinct CDR3 sequences, 9.5% to 15% being singletons. Sequenced here: non-naive T cells sorted from PBMCs, sampled 14 to 15 days before vaccination. Receptor source: a man aged 45-65 years who received an inactivated influenza vaccine.

The chain uses TRBV19 and TRBJ1-1; TRBD1 matches at 8 bases. The CDR3 contains 14 residues. CDR1 is LNHDA and CDR2 is SQIVND in the germline V gene (reference sequence). The trim removed 6 bases at V and 4 bases at J, leaving 7 bases unmatched. The CDR3 here is CASRAQGAGTEAFF. CDR3 nucleotides: TGTGCCAGTAGAGCTCAGGGGGCAGGCACTGAAGCTTTCTTT.

V gene TRBV12-3 or TRBV12-4 combines with J gene TRBJ1-1, with TRBD1 as a possible D gene (6 bases). Trimming removed 5 bases at V and 11 bases at J, with 12 bases between. CDR3 length equals 11 residues. CDR3 DNA: TGTGCCAGCAGTCCCACAGGGCTGGCTTTCTTT. It codes for CASSPTGLAFF.

The V call is TRBV6-6, the J call TRBJ2-7, with D perhaps TRBD1 (5 bases). CDR3 length: 11 amino acids. The V and J ends lost 10 bases and 3 bases respectively, with 10 bases between them. Per germline, CDR1 MNHNY and CDR2 SVGAGI (reference sequence). The CDR3 sequence is CATRVLYEQYF. The CDR3, as DNA: TGTGCCACCAGGGTTCTCTACGAGCAGTACTTC.

This clonotype was seen once. The gene calls are TRBV28 and TRBJ2-3, with 10 nucleotides matching TRBD1. Germline loops: CDR1 MDHEN, CDR2 SYDVKM. CDR3 length: 15 residues. V dropped 10 bases and J dropped 5; count of bases not matched to a gene: 12. The CDR3 nucleotides are TGTGCCACCTCGACAGGGGGCGGTAATCGAGATACGCAGTATTTT. Its translation is CATSTGGGNRDTQYF.

There are a few counts of this clonotype. This chain uses TRBV20-1 with TRBJ1-6; D is possibly TRBD1 (6 bases). Germline V CDR1 and CDR2: DFQATT, SNEGSKA (reference sequence). This CDR3 is 14 amino acids long. The germline V and J ends were trimmed by 6 bases and 11 bases, with 20 bases remaining between them. This CDR3 is CSATLWGAGTPLHF. As DNA, the CDR3 is TGCAGTGCCACTTTGTGGGGGGCTGGGACACCCCTCCACTTT.

This clonotype was counted a few times. The chain is built from TRBV11-2 and TRBJ2-1; D might be TRBD2 (5 bases). CDR1 and CDR2 from the germline V gene are SGHAT and FQNNGV. Trimming cost V 4 bases and J 0 bases, with 16 bases left between them. The CDR3 has 17 amino acids. The CDR3 nucleotides are TGTGCCAGCAGCTCCGGTTACTCGGGGTACTCCTACAATGAGCAGTTCTTC. The encoded protein is CASSSGYSGYSYNEQFF. The full variable domain, in which reference TRBV11-2 and TRBJ2-1 provide the parts outside the CDR3, is EAGVAQSPRYKIIEKRQSVAFWCNPISGHATLYWYQQILGQGPKLLIQFQNNGVVDDSQLPKDRFSAERLKGVDSTLKIQPAKLEDSAVYLCASSSGYSGYSYNEQFFGPGTRLTVL.

This clonotype turned up a few times. This chain links TRBV6-5 with TRBJ2-5; no clear D. CDR1 is MNHEY, CDR2 SVGAGI, per germline. V was shortened by 0 bases and J by 1 base, with 6 bases between the two germline ends. The CDR3 sequence is 14 residues long. The CDR3 is CASSYSSLQETQYF. CDR3 nucleotide sequence: TGTGCCAGCAGTTACTCGAGCCTCCAAGAGACCCAGTACTTC.

There are many counts of this clonotype. The J gene is TRBJ1-2, the V gene TRBV20-1; 10 bases map to TRBD1. Germline V gene data show CDR1 as DFQATT and CDR2 as SNEGSKA (reference sequence). J gave up 5 bases and V 1 base, and 1 base lay outside the gene matches. The CDR3 is 13 residues long. The CDR3 sequence: CSARGTGGYGYTF. In DNA, the CDR3 is TGCAGTGCTAGAGGGACAGGGGGTTATGGCTACACCTTC.

The V call is TRBV12-3 or TRBV12-4, the J call TRBJ2-7, with TRBD1 as a possible D gene (7 bases). V was shortened by 5 bases and J by 7 bases, with 12 bases between the two germline ends. This CDR3 has 12 amino acids. For the CDR3, the DNA is TGTGCCAGCAGTGAGGGGGCGGGGGAGCAGTACTTC. This sequence encodes CASSEGAGEQYF.

This clonotype appeared many times. This chain joins TRBV20-1 and TRBJ2-5; 8 bases fit TRBD2. There are 15 residues in the CDR3. Germline values: CDR1 DFQATT, CDR2 SNEGSKA (reference sequence). J gave up 5 bases and V 0 bases, and 8 bases lay outside the gene matches. The CDR3 DNA is TGCAGTGCTAGAGATTTCCGGGAGGGTTGGGAGACCCAGTACTTC. Its translation: CSARDFREGWETQYF.

This clonotype showed up just a few times. The chain employs TRBV6-5 and TRBJ2-7; tentatively, D is TRBD1 (6 bases). The CDR3 runs to 14 residues. Germline assignment: CDR1 MNHEY and CDR2 SVGAGI. With 3 bases removed from V and 3 bases from J, the gap between germline ends came to 12 bases. The CDR3 nucleotides are TGTGCCAGCAGTTATCAGGGGAGATTCTACGAGCAGTACTTC. This codes for CASSYQGRFYEQYF.

In its sample, this clonotype was seen many times. This chain uses TRBV29-1 with TRBJ2-7; 7 bases match TRBD1. CDR3 length equals 12 residues. Germline lookup yields CDR1 SQVTM and CDR2 ANQGSEA. After removal of 5 bases from V and 5 bases from J, the junction contained 6 bases not matched to a gene. The CDR3 bases are TGCAGCGTTCGATGGGACAGACACGAGCAGTACTTC. Protein product: CSVRWDRHEQYF.

V gene TRBV11-2 combines with J gene TRBJ1-4; 10 bases agree with TRBD1. In germline, CDR1 is SGHAT, CDR2 FQNNGV. The CDR3 sequence is 15 residues long. Losses at the gene ends were 5 bases for V and 6 bases for J; bases not matched to a gene: 6. The CDR3 is CASSILTGGYEKLFF. The DNA for the CDR3 is TGTGCCAGCAGCATTTTGACAGGGGGCTATGAAAAACTGTTTTTT.

This clonotype was found many times. The rearrangement joins TRBV27 to TRBJ1-1; D might be TRBD1 (5 bases). The V end was cut by 5 bases, the J end by 0 bases, with 13 bases between. CDR3 length: 15 residues. Germline CDR1 MNHEY, CDR2 SMNVEV (reference sequence). The CDR3: CASSPGTVVNTEAFF. In nucleotides, the CDR3 is TGTGCCAGCAGTCCCGGGACCGTGGTGAACACTGAAGCTTTCTTT.

This clonotype was counted many times. The rearrangement links TRBV10-3 to TRBJ2-1; 14 nucleotides agree with TRBD2. This CDR3 is 18 amino acids long. V dropped 4 bases and J dropped 4; count of bases not matched to a gene: 9. Germline assignment: CDR1 ENHRY and CDR2 SYGVKD. As DNA, the CDR3 is TGTGCCATCAGTGGGAGAGGACTAGCGGGGGGAGTTTACAATGAGCAGTTCTTC. It is translated as CAISGRGLAGGVYNEQFF.

The V call is TRBV25-1, the J call TRBJ1-4; 7 positions match TRBD1. Unmatched junction bases numbered 3, after V lost 7 bases and J lost 4 bases. Germline CDR1 MGHDK, CDR2 SYGVNS. CDR3 length equals 13 residues. Here the CDR3 DNA reads TGTGCCAGCACGGGACAGCTTAATGAAAAACTGTTTTTT. This translates into CASTGQLNEKLFF.